Listed below are T cell receptor beta chains from one sample, sequenced in a study of T-cell memory formation after mild COVID-19. TCRdb re-analysed the 5' RACE reads in MiXCR, keeping a single row per CDR3 protein. The sample lists over 300,000 distinct CDR3 sequences, more than 20% occurring once. Material: PBMCs or a T cell subset sorted from them (not recorded which). Receptors originate from a young man who had mild COVID-19 (a few samples of this study predate the infection). Cell type and time point are not known. Both conserved end residues are trimmed from each CDR3. Fields, in order: J gene, V gene, clone size, CDR3 protein. Clone size is stated in some rows and not others, as once, few, many or a class when expanded.

>TRBJ2-3|TRBV11-2|few
ASGEDTQY
>TRBJ2-2|TRBV11-2|.
ASSTPPGQANTGELF
>TRBJ2-3|TRBV2|once
ASTGTPPSTDTQY
>TRBJ2-7|TRBV5-1|.
ASSLVAGLSYEQY
>TRBJ2-7|TRBV7-2|.
ASGRGSYEQY
>TRBJ2-1|TRBV10-3|.
AISGLASYNEQF
>TRBJ2-1|TRBV18|few
ASSPREYNEQF
>TRBJ2-3|TRBV5-1|.
ASSLGSDGTGDTQY
>TRBJ1-1|TRBV12-3/TRBV12-4|.
ASSRGTGFVTEAF
>TRBJ2-3|TRBV5-1|few
ASSSGQGATDTQY
>TRBJ1-4|TRBV10-3|.
AISEKGAEKLF
>TRBJ1-2|TRBV15|many
ATSDPDGGNYGYT
>TRBJ2-1|TRBV7-2|few
ASSLAGTSLHNEQF
>TRBJ1-5|TRBV6-2/TRBV6-3|few
ASTPHEGRGSNQPQH
>TRBJ1-5|TRBV18|.
ASSRDRINQPQH
>TRBJ1-4|TRBV5-1|few
ASRGEGGFNEKLF
>TRBJ2-3|TRBV5-6|many
ASSLVSDTQY
>TRBJ1-5|TRBV5-1|few
ASSLADESNQPQH
>TRBJ1-2|TRBV11-1|.
ASSSSGTAGWNGYT
>TRBJ2-5|TRBV7-2|.
ASSSGRPAGVGKTQY
>TRBJ2-7|TRBV20-1|few
RPLTGAPSPCYEQY
>TRBJ2-4|TRBV6-5|many
ASSPRATGKNIQY
>TRBJ2-4|TRBV7-9|.
ASSSPGLLQY
>TRBJ2-2|TRBV2|.
ASNGGDGTGELF
>TRBJ1-6|TRBV12-3/TRBV12-4|many
ASSLRFSPLH
>TRBJ2-1|TRBV29-1|.
SVDEGSHSYNEQF
>TRBJ1-3|TRBV12-3/TRBV12-4|.
ASSFLVSGNTIY
>TRBJ1-5|TRBV12-3/TRBV12-4|few
ASSQHRNQPQH
>TRBJ2-7|TRBV6-5|.
ASSYRDRLYEQY
>TRBJ1-1|TRBV20-1|.
SAGQGEAF
>TRBJ2-3|TRBV4-3|.
ASSQVRRGSTDTQY
>TRBJ1-6|TRBV7-9|.
ASSLEGVGRGRSPLH
>TRBJ2-5|TRBV7-2|few
ASSLVGGGKTQY
>TRBJ2-6|TRBV5-5|once
ASSLGRLRSGANVLT
>TRBJ2-3|TRBV5-1|few
ASSRSGGSEDTQY
>TRBJ2-3|TRBV7-8|.
ASSLPSERGDTQY
>TRBJ1-6|TRBV5-1|.
ASSGDSHSPLH
>TRBJ2-5|TRBV4-3|.
ASSQDSGNRETQY
>TRBJ2-3|TRBV12-3/TRBV12-4|.
ASSPSGHPTDTQY
>TRBJ2-5|TRBV5-1|many
ASNDRKETQY
>TRBJ1-4|TRBV7-9|.
ASSSYQGNEKLF
>TRBJ2-7|TRBV6-5|.
ASSYSDGRYEQY
>TRBJ1-1|TRBV5-1|.
ASSLDGTPTSGTEAF
>TRBJ2-2|TRBV27|few
ASRLGLHTGELF
>TRBJ1-6|TRBV24-1|.
ATSGGIPNSPLH
>TRBJ1-1|TRBV29-1|.
SVDGKGPSRTEAF